The 10 T cell receptor beta chains given below trace back to one sample, sequenced in a study of cytomegalovirus exposure and HLA in healthy donors. Primers: 60 Vbeta forward and 13 Jbeta reverse. Sequenced by immunoSEQ multiplex PCR; TCRdb stores in-frame clones only, minus some. This table holds about 110,000 clones, 76% found once. The source material was PBMCs. These receptors were collected from a woman aged 45-60 years in good health and CMV-seropositive.

The count of this clone is one. The CDR3 is CASSLVVAGADNEQFF. The DNA for the CDR3 is TGTGCCAGCAGCTTGGTCGTAGCGGGGGCCGACAATGAGCAGTTCTTC. V is TRBV5-6 and J is TRBJ2-1; 9 bases agree with TRBD2. CDR1 SGHDT and CDR2 YYEEEE come from the germline V gene. The CDR3 length is 16 residues. Trimming took 0 bases from V and 5 from J; bases not matched to a gene: 6.

This clone has only one observation. V usage is TRBV9 and J usage is TRBJ1-1, with D possibly TRBD1 on 6 matching bases. Between the trimmed V and J ends, which lost 3 bases and 1 base, there was a span of 10 bases. The germline V gene has CDR1 SGDLS and CDR2 YYNGEE. This CDR3 has 14 amino acids. The CDR3 spells CASSGGTSNTEAFF. The CDR3 nucleotides are TGTGCCAGCAGCGGAGGGACATCGAACACTGAAGCTTTCTTT.

The chain employs TRBV11-2 and TRBJ1-4; TRBD1 agrees at 7 bases. J gave up 6 bases and V 0 bases, and 4 bases lay outside the gene matches. Germline assignment: CDR1 SGHAT and CDR2 FQNNGV. This CDR3 contains 15 residues. This CDR3 reads CASSLERQGDEKLFF. The CDR3 region has the DNA TGTGCCAGCAGCTTAGAGAGGCAGGGGGATGAAAAACTGTTTTTT.

The genes are TRBV6-5 and TRBJ2-7; D unclear. V gave up 0 bases and J gave up 5 bases, with 17 bases separating them. CDR1 is MNHEY, CDR2 SVGAGI, per germline. This CDR3 contains 16 residues. In DNA, the CDR3 is TGTGCCAGCAGTTACTCGATGGCCAGCCGGGTACACGAGCAGTACTTC. It specifies CASSYSMASRVHEQYF.

This clone has just a few counts. The chain has TRBV5-6 and TRBJ2-1; TRBD1 might be the D (5 bases). Per germline, CDR1 SGHDT and CDR2 YYEEEE. Trimming stripped 1 base from V and 6 bases from J, with 14 bases between. The CDR3 contains 15 residues. The CDR3 reads CASSLNYRTGNEQFF. The CDR3 coding sequence is TGTGCCAGCAGCTTGAATTACAGGACCGGCAATGAGCAGTTCTTC.

The chain carries TRBV4-1 and TRBJ2-2, with D maybe TRBD2 (7 bases). The V gene lost 0 bases and the J gene lost 8 bases, with 13 bases spanning the gap. The germline gives CDR1 MGHRA, CDR2 YSYEKL. The CDR3 is made up of 15 amino acids. The CDR3 loop is CASSQDWAGAGELFF. CDR3 bases: TGCGCCAGCAGCCAAGATTGGGCGGGGGCTGGGGAGCTGTTTTTT.

The genes are TRBV6-5 and TRBJ2-5; D possibly corresponds to TRBD1 (8 bases). The CDR3 loop spans 14 amino acids. Germline V gives CDR1 MNHEY, CDR2 SVGAGI. Trimming pared 5 bases from V and 10 bases from J, leaving 20 bases between. The CDR3 spells CASSGTRTGRDQYF. The CDR3 region has the DNA TGTGCCAGCAGTGGGACGAGGACAGGGAGGGACCAGTACTTC.

This clone has only one observation. CDR3 coding DNA: TGTGCCAGCAGCCCTACAGGGGGGTACTACGAGCAGTACTTC. Its translation is CASSPTGGYYEQYF. V gene TRBV6-1 combines with J gene TRBJ2-7, with 8 bases identical to TRBD1. CDR1 and CDR2 from the germline V gene are MNHNS and SASEGT. V lost 6 bases and J lost 3; bases outside the gene matches: 7. The CDR3 is 14 amino acids.

The gene calls are TRBV19 and TRBJ1-5; D is possibly TRBD1 (6 bases). This CDR3 has 15 residues. CDR1 and CDR2 from the germline V gene are LNHDA and SQIVND (reference sequence). The ends were cut back, 0 bases at V and 5 bases at J, with 11 bases in the middle. The CDR3 here is CASSIEAGAHQPQHF. The CDR3 DNA reads as TGTGCCAGTAGTATAGAGGCAGGGGCACATCAGCCCCAGCATTTT.

The rearrangement joins TRBV9 to TRBJ1-1; no firm D call. CDR3 size: 15 residues. The germline CDR1 and CDR2 sequences are SGDLS and YYNGEE. V was cut by 2 bases and J by 1 base, with 12 bases left in between. CDR3 residues: CASSVLPRGNTEAFF. For the CDR3, the DNA is TGTGCCAGCAGCGTGCTCCCCCGCGGGAACACTGAAGCTTTCTTT.